At least ten counts were recorded for the clone carrying this T cell receptor beta chain. Patients were excluded because of uncontrolled infection, other autoimmune disease, pregnancy or lactation. These data belong to a study of T cells in Graves' hyperthyroidism and ophthalmopathy. TCR beta CDR3 sequences were amplified from RNA transcripts. Primed by the HTBI set, a first-round RT-PCR was run on the TCR CDR3. Each CDR3 protein is one row after TCRdb ran MiXCR on the multiplex PCR reads. The table has hundreds of thousands of distinct CDR3 sequences, 16% seen once. CDR1 is SGHAT and CDR2 is FQNNGV in the germline V gene. The CDR3 covers 16 residues. Unmatched junction bases numbered 4, after V lost 6 bases and J lost 1 base.

Sequences were obtained from blood. This rearrangement joins TRBV11-2 to TRBJ2-5, with 14 bases fitting TRBD2. The clonotype comes from a woman aged 40 to 49 with Graves' ophthalmopathy. The CDR3 region is CASSEGLAGVQETQYF. The CDR3 DNA is TGTGCCAGCAGTGAGGGACTAGCGGGAGTCCAAGAGACCCAGTACTTC.